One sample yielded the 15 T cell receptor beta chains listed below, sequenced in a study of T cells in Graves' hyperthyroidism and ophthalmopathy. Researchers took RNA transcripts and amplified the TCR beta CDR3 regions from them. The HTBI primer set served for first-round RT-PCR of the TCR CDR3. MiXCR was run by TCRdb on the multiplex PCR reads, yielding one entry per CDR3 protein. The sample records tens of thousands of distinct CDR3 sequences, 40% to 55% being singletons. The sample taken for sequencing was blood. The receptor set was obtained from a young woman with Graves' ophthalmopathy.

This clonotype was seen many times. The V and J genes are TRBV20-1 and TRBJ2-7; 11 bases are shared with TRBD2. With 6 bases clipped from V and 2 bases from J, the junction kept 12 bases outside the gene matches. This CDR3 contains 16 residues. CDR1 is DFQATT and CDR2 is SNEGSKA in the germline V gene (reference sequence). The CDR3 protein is CSAPGLADLFAYEQYF. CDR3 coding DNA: TGCAGTGCCCCGGGACTAGCGGATTTGTTTGCCTACGAGCAGTACTTC.

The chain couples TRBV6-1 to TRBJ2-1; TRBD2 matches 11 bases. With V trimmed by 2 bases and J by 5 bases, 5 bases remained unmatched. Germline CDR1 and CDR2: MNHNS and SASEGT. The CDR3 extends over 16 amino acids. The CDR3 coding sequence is TGTGCCAGCAGTGAATTAGCGGGAGGGCCGGACAATGAGCAGTTCTTC. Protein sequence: CASSELAGGPDNEQFF.

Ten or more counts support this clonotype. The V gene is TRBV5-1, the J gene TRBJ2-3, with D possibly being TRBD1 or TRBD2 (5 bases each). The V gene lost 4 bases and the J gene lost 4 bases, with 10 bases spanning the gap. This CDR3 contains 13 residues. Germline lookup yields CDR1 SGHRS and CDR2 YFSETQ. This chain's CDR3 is CASSIRGADTQYF. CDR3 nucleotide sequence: TGCGCCAGCAGCATCCGGGGCGCAGATACGCAGTATTTT. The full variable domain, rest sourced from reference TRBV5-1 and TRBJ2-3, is KAGVTQTPRYLIKTRGQQVTLSCSPISGHRSVSWYQQTPGQGLQFLFEYFSETQRNKGNFPGRFSGRQFSNSRSEMNVSTLELGDSALYLCASSIRGADTQYFGPGTRLTVL.

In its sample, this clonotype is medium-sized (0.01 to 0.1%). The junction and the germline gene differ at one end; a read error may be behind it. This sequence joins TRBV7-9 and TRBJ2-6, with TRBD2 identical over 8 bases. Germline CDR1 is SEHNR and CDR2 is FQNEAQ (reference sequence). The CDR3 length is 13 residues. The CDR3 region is CVSGGSGANVLTF. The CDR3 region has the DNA TGTGTCAGCGGGGGCTCTGGGGCCAACGTCCTGACTTTC.

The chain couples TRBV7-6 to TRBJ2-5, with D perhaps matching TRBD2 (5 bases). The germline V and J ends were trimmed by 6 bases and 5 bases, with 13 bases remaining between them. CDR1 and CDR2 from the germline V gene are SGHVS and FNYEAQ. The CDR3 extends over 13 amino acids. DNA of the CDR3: TGTGCCAGCAGTCTGACGACTAAGGAGACCCAGTACTTC. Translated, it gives CASSLTTKETQYF.

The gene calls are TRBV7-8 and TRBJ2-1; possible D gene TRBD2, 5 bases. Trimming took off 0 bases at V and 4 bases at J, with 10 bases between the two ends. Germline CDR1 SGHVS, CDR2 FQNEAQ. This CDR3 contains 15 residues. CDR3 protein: CASSLALSGYNEQFF. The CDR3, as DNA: TGTGCCAGCAGCTTAGCTCTTTCGGGGTACAATGAGCAGTTCTTC.

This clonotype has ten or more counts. CDR3 in DNA: TGTGCCAGCAGCTACAGGGAACGTGCACCCCTCCACTTT. Translating it yields CASSYRERAPLHF. The genes are TRBV6-5 and TRBJ1-6; a weak D match, TRBD1 (6 bases). Germline V gene sequence: CDR1 MNHEY, CDR2 SVGAGI. This CDR3 is built from 13 residues. Trimming shortened V by 6 bases and J by 11 bases, and 14 bases separated the two germline ends.

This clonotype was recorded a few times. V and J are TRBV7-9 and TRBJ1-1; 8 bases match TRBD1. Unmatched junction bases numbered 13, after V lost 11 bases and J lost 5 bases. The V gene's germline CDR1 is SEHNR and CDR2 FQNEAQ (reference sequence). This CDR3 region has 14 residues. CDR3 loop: CAGDTGGGETEAFF. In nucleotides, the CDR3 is TGTGCCGGCGACACAGGGGGAGGAGAGACTGAAGCTTTCTTT. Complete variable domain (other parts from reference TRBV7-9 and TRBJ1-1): DTGVSQNPRHKITKRGQNVTFRCDPISEHNRLYWYRQTLGQGPEFLTYFQNEAQLEKSRLLSDRFSAERPKGSFSTLEIQRTEQGDSAMYLCAGDTGGGETEAFFGQGTRLTVV.

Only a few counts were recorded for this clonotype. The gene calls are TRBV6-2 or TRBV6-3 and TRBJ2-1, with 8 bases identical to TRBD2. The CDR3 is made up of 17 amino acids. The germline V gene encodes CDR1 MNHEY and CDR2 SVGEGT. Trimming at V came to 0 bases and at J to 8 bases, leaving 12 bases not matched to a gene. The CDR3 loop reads CASSYSSGGRARHEQFF. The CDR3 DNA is TGTGCCAGCAGTTACTCCTCGGGGGGGAGGGCCAGGCATGAGCAGTTCTTC.

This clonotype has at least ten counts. The CDR3 region has the DNA TGTGCCCTCCGGGGGGGTCTTTCACCCACAGATACGCAGTATTTT. This sequence encodes CALRGGLSPTDTQYF. The V gene is TRBV10-3, the J gene TRBJ2-3, with 8 positions matching TRBD2. CDR3 length equals 15 residues. V shed 11 bases and J 2 bases; nucleotides not matched to a gene: 12. Germline V gene sequence: CDR1 ENHRY, CDR2 SYGVKD.

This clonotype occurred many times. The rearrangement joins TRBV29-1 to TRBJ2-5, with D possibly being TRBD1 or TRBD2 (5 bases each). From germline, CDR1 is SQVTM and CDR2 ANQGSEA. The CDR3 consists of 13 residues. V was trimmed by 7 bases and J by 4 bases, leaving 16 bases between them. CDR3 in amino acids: CSGNGATRETQYF. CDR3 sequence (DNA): TGCAGCGGCAACGGGGCCACGAGAGAGACCCAGTACTTC.

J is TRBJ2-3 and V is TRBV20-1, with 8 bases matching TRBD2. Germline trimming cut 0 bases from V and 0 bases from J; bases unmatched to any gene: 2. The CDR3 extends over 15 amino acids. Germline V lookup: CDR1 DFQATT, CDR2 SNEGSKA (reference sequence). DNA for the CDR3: TGCAGTGCTAGAGATTCGGGAGGGAGCACAGATACGCAGTATTTT. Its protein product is CSARDSGGSTDTQYF.

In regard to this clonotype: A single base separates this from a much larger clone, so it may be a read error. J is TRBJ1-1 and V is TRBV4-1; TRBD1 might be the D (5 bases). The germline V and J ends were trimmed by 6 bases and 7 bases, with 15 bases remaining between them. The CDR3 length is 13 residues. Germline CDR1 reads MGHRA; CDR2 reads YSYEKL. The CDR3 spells CASRRTSYDEAFF. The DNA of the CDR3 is TGCGCCAGCAGACGGACAAGCTATGATGAAGCTTTCTTT.

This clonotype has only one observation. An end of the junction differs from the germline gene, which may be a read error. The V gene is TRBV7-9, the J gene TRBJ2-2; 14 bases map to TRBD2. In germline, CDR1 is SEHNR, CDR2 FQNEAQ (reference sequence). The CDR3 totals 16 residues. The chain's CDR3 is CASSNTTSGRAGELFF. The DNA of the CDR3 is TGCGCCAGCAGCAACACGACTAGCGGGAGGGCCGGGGAGCTGTTTTTT.

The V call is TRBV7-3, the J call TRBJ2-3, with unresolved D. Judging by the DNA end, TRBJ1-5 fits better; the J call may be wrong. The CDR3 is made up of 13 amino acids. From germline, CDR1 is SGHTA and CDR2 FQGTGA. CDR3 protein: CASSLMSSGTQHF. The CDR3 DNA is TGTGCCAGCAGCTTGATGTCGTCGGGCACGCAGCATTTT.